Listed below are T cell receptor beta chains from one sample, sequenced in a study of T cells expressing NK-cell markers. TCRdb reanalyzed the 5' RACE reads and collapses them to one entry per CDR3 protein, without DNA. The specimen's table records some 460,000 distinct CDR3 sequences. Specimen: blood T cells: a sorted CD56 or NKG2C T cell subset, CD4+ or CD8+ T cells, or bulk PBMC T cells (not recorded which). The receptors shown here come from a woman aged 45-60 years in good health. Each CDR3 is given with its conserved first and last residue. Each record gives: CDR3 protein, V gene, J gene.

CASSQGGTGGAEAFF	TRBV4-1	TRBJ1-1
CATSTGTGGIQPQHF	TRBV24-1	TRBJ1-5
CASKSGLYNEQFF	TRBV7-9	TRBJ2-1
CASSFQSGYTF	TRBV12-3/TRBV12-4	TRBJ1-2
CASSSTTGNYEQYF	TRBV5-4	TRBJ2-7
CSAISLAVTDTQYF	TRBV20-1	TRBJ2-3
CASSSQGAFVTEAFF	TRBV7-9	TRBJ1-1
CASSEGTQRNEQFF	TRBV5-4	TRBJ2-1
CASSQEDRGNQETQYF	TRBV23-1	TRBJ2-5
CSARDSGGGRTGELFF	TRBV20-1	TRBJ2-2
CAWSARSEAFF	TRBV30	TRBJ1-1
CASSQAFSGTEAFF	TRBV3-1	TRBJ1-1
CASSPPGLAGLTDTQYF	TRBV14	TRBJ2-3
CASSLALAGGKTFF	TRBV11-3	TRBJ2-1
CASSLGTGGWDTEAFF	TRBV12-3/TRBV12-4	TRBJ1-1
CASSDFVGQGNIQYF	TRBV7-8	TRBJ2-4
CASKQGTVPPGELFF	TRBV2	TRBJ2-2
CSIRTGAHNEQYF	TRBV29-1	TRBJ2-7
CASSQDPGTHHFF	TRBV4-1	TRBJ2-1
CASSNSNTEAFF	TRBV12-3/TRBV12-4	TRBJ1-1
CASSLALAGLVF	TRBV7-6	TRBJ2-1
CASSNGQRSSYNEQFF	TRBV21-1	TRBJ2-1
CASRGRTVRLSYEQYF	TRBV6-1	TRBJ2-7
CASRGGGGSGANVLTF	TRBV7-2	TRBJ2-6
CASSQAADYNEQFF	TRBV3-1	TRBJ2-1
CASSRRQQGIEKLFF	TRBV4-1	TRBJ1-4
CASSYRASGRSGEQFF	TRBV5-1	TRBJ2-1
CASSLVRGSLSGANVLTF	TRBV5-1	TRBJ2-6
CASVGRSSYGYTF	TRBV6-2/TRBV6-3	TRBJ1-2
CASSFKGPYENEQFF	TRBV5-1	TRBJ2-1
CAISSVRLSGSQSYNEQFF	TRBV10-3	TRBJ2-1